This T cell receptor (beta chain) was captured in a study of T cells in Graves' hyperthyroidism and ophthalmopathy. CDR1 SGHAT and CDR2 FQNNGV come from the germline V gene. Trimming took 4 bases from V and 3 from J; bases not matched to a gene: 3. The CDR3 is made up of 14 amino acids. Ten or more counts support this clonotype. There were TCR beta CDR3 regions amplified from RNA transcripts. The study used the HTBI primer set for a first-round RT-PCR of the TCR CDR3. A single record per CDR3 protein comes from TCRdb applying MiXCR to the multiplex PCR reads. The table records 400,000 to 550,000 distinct CDR3 sequences, over 13% of them present only once.

The receptor comes from a woman between 18 and 29 years old with Graves' hyperthyroidism. The sequenced sample consisted of blood. The chain has TRBV11-2 and TRBJ1-3; 7 bases agree with TRBD1. The CDR3 loop is CASSSSGGGNTIYF. The CDR3 DNA is TGTGCCAGCAGCTCCTCAGGGGGTGGAAACACCATATATTTT.